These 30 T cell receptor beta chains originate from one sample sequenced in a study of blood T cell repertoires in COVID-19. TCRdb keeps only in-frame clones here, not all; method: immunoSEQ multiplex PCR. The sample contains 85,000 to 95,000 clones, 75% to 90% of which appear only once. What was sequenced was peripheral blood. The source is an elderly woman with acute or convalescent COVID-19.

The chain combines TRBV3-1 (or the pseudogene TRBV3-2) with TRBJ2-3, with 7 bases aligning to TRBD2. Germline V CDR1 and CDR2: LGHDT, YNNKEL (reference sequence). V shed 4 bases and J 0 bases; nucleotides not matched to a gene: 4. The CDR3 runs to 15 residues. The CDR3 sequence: CASSRGGASTDTQYF. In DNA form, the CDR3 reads TGTGCCAGCAGCCGGGGGGGAGCTAGCACAGATACGCAGTATTTT.

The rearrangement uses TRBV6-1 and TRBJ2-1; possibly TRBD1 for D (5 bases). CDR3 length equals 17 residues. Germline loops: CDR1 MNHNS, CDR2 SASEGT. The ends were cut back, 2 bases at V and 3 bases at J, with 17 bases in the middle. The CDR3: CASSESERGGYYNEQFF. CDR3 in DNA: TGTGCCAGCAGTGAAAGTGAAAGGGGTGGATACTACAATGAGCAGTTCTTC.

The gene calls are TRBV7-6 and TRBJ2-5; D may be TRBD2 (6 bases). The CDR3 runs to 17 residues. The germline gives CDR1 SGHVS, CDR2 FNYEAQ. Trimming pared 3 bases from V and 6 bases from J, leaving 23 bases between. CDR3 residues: CASSFQTTSSQVKTQYF. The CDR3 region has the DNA TGTGCCAGCAGCTTCCAAACTACTAGCTCCCAAGTAAAGACCCAGTACTTC.

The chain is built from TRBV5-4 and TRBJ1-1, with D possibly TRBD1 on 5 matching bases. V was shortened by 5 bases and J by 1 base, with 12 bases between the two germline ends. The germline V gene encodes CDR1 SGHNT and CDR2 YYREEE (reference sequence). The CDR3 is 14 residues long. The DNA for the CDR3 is TGTGCCAGCAGTGGGGCCCACTCGAACACTGAAGCTTTCTTT. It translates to CASSGAHSNTEAFF.

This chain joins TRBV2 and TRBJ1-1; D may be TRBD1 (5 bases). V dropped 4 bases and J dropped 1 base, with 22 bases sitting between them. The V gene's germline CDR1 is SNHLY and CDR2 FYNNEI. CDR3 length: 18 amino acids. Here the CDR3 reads CASSAEGQGLKANTEAFF. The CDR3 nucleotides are TGTGCCAGCAGTGCGGAGGGGCAAGGTTTAAAAGCGAACACTGAAGCTTTCTTT.

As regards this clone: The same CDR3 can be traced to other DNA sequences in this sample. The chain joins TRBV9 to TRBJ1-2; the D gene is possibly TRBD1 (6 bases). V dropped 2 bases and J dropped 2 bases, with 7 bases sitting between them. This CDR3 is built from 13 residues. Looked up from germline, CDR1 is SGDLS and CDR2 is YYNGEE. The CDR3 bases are TGTGCCAGCAGCGTTGGACAGAACTATGGCTACACCTTC. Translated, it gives CASSVGQNYGYTF. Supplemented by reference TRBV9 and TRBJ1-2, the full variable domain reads DSGVTQTPKHLITATGQRVTLRCSPRSGDLSVYWYQQSLDQGLQFLIQYYNGEERAKGNILERFSAQQFPDLHSELNLSSLELGDSALYFCASSVGQNYGYTFGSGTRLTVV.

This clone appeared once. The CDR3 nucleotides read TGTGCCAGCAACCTAGACGGGGGGAACACTGAAGCTTTCTTT. Translated, it gives CASNLDGGNTEAFF. This chain uses TRBV9 with TRBJ1-1; tentatively, D is TRBD1 (5 bases). Germline V lookup: CDR1 SGDLS, CDR2 YYNGEE. Trimming cost V 6 bases and J 1 base, with 13 bases left between them. The CDR3 has 14 amino acids. Full variable domain (remainder filled in from reference TRBV9 and TRBJ1-1): DSGVTQTPKHLITATGQRVTLRCSPRSGDLSVYWYQQSLDQGLQFLIQYYNGEERAKGNILERFSAQQFPDLHSELNLSSLELGDSALYFCASNLDGGNTEAFFGQGTRLTVV.

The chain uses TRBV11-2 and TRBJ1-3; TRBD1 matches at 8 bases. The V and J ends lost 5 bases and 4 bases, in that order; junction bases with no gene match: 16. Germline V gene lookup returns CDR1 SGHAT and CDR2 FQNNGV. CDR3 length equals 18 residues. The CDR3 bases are TGTGCCAGCAGCGGAAGATCTGACAGGGGAGCGGCGGGAAACACCATATATTTT. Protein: CASSGRSDRGAAGNTIYF.

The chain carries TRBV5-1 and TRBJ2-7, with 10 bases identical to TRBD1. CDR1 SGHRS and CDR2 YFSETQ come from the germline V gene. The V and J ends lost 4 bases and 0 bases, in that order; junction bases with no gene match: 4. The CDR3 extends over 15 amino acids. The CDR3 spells CASSTGQGYSYEQYF. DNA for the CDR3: TGCGCCAGCAGCACGGGACAGGGGTACTCCTACGAGCAGTACTTC. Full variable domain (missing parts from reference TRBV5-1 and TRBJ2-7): KAGVTQTPRYLIKTRGQQVTLSCSPISGHRSVSWYQQTPGQGLQFLFEYFSETQRNKGNFPGRFSGRQFSNSRSEMNVSTLELGDSALYLCASSTGQGYSYEQYFGPGTRLTVT.

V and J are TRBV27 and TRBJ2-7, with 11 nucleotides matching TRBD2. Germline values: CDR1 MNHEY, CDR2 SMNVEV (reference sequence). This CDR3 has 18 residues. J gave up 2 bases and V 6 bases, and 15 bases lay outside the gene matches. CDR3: CASRKASGGPSTTYEQYF. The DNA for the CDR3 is TGTGCCAGCAGAAAGGCTAGCGGGGGGCCTTCTACCACCTACGAGCAGTACTTC.

The CDR3 region is CSARLSGELFF. The DNA of the CDR3 is TGCAGTGCGCGACTTAGCGGGGAGCTGTTTTTT. V and J are TRBV20-1 and TRBJ2-2; D remains ambiguous. CDR3 size: 11 residues. Germline loops: CDR1 DFQATT, CDR2 SNEGSKA (reference sequence). V lost 6 bases and J 7 bases, leaving 9 bases between the germline ends.

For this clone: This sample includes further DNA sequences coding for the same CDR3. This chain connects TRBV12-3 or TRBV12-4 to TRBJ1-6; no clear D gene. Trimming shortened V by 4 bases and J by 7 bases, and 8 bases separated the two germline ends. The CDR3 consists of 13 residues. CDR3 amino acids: CASSSPGNSPLHF. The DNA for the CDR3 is TGTGCCAGCAGTTCCCCGGGGAATTCACCCCTCCACTTT.

The CDR3 bases are TGTGCCAGTACTCGGACTAGCGGGTCCTACGAGCAGTACTTC. Encoded protein: CASTRTSGSYEQYF. The chain carries TRBV19 and TRBJ2-7; 11 bases are shared with TRBD2. CDR1 and CDR2 (germline): LNHDA, SQIVND (reference sequence). Trimming removed 7 bases from V and 1 base from J; junction bases left unmatched: 3. This CDR3 region has 14 residues.

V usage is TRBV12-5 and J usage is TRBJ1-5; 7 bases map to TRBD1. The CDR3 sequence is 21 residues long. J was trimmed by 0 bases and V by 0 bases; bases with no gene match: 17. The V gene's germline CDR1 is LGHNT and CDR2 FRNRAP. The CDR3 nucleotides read TGTGCTAGTGGTTTGGTACCGCGGTGGACAGGAGGGGTGGGTAGCAATCAGCCCCAGCATTTT. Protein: CASGLVPRWTGGVGSNQPQHF.

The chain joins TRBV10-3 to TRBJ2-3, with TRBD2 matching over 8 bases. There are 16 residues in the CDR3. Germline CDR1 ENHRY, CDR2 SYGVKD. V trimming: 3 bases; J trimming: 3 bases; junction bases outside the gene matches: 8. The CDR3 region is CAISDPLGGGTDTQYF. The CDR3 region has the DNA TGTGCCATCAGTGACCCTCTAGGCGGGGGGACAGATACGCAGTATTTT.

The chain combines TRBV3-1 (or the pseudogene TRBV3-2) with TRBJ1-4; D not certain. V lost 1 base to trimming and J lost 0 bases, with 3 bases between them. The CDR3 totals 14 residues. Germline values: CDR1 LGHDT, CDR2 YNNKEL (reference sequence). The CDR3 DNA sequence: TGTGCCAGCAGCCAAGGAGCAACTAATGAAAAACTGTTTTTT. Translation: CASSQGATNEKLFF.

CDR3 nucleotides: TGTGCCAGCAGTTACTCTTACAACTACGAGCAGTACTTC. Residues: CASSYSYNYEQYF. The chain employs TRBV6-6 and TRBJ2-7, with D unclear. CDR1 MNHNY and CDR2 SVGAGI come from the germline V gene (reference sequence). The CDR3 contains 13 residues. V shed 0 bases and J shed 3 bases, with 6 bases lying between them.

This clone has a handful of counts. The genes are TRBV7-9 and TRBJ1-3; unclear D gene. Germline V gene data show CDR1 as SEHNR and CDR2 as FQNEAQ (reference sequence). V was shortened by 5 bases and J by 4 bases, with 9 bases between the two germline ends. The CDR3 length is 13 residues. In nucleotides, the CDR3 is TGTGCCAGCAGCCCCTCCCGGGGAAACACCATATATTTT. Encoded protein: CASSPSRGNTIYF.

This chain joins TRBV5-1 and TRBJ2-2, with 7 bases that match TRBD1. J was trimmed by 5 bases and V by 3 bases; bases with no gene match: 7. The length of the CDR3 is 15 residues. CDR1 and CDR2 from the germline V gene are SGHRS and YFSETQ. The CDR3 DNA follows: TGCGCCAGCAGCTGGGACAGCAGAGGTACCGGGGAGCTGTTTTTT. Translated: CASSWDSRGTGELFF.

CDR3 sequence (DNA): TGTGCCAGCAGCGACGGGGGGCGCACAGATACGCAGTATTTT. This codes for CASSDGGRTDTQYF. This rearrangement joins TRBV5-4 to TRBJ2-3; D is perhaps TRBD2 (7 bases). This CDR3 region has 14 residues. V shed 4 bases and J shed 1 base, with 10 bases lying between them. CDR1 and CDR2 (germline): SGHNT, YYREEE (reference sequence). Full variable domain (outside the CDR3, taken from reference TRBV5-4 and TRBJ2-3): ETGVTQSPTHLIKTRGQQVTLRCSSQSGHNTVSWYQQALGQGPQFIFQYYREEENGRGNFPPRFSGLQFPNYSSELNVNALELDDSALYLCASSDGGRTDTQYFGPGTRLTVL.

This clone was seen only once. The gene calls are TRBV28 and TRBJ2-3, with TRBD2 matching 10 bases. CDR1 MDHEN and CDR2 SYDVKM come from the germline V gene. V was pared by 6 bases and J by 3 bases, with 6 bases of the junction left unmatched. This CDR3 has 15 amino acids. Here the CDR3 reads CASSPQAGGTDTQYF. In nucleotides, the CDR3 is TGTGCCAGCAGCCCCCAAGCGGGGGGGACAGATACGCAGTATTTT.

The CDR3 DNA follows: TGTGCCAGCAGTTTGACGACGGGCTATGGCTACACCTTC. It codes for CASSLTTGYGYTF. The rearrangement uses TRBV12-3 or TRBV12-4 and TRBJ1-2; D remains ambiguous. V lost 3 bases, J lost 4 bases, and 9 bases lay in between. The CDR3 extends over 13 amino acids.

CDR3 sequence: CASSLSGRAEETQYF. The CDR3 DNA sequence: TGTGCCAGCAGCTTATCGGGCAGGGCGGAAGAGACCCAGTACTTC. The V gene is TRBV7-3, the J gene TRBJ2-5; perhaps TRBD1 as D (5 bases). CDR3 length: 15 residues. Germline CDR1 is SGHTA and CDR2 is FQGTGA. V dropped 2 bases and J dropped 3 bases, with 13 bases sitting between them.

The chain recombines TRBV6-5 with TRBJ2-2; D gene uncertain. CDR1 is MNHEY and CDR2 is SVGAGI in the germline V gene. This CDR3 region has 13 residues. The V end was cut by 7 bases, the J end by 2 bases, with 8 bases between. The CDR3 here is CASNTVNTGELFF. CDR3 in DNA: TGTGCCAGCAATACGGTTAACACCGGGGAGCTGTTTTTT.

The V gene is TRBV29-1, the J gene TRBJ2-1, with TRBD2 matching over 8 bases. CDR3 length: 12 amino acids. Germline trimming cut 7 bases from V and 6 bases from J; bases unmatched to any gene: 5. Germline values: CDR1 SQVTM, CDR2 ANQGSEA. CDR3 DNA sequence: TGCAGCGCTCGGGGGGGGTCCAATGAGCAGTTCTTC. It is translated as CSARGGSNEQFF.

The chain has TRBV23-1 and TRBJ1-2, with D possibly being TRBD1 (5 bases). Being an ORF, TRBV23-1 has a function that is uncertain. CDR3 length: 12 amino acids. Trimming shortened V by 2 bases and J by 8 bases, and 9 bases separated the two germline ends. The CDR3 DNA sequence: TGCGCCAGCAGTCAAAGGGGAGGCGGCTACACCTTC. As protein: CASSQRGGGYTF.

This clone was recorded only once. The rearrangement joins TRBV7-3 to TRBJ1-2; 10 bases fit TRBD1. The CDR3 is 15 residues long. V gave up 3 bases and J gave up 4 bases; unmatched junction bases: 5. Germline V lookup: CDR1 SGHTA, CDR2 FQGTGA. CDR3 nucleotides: TGTGCCAGCAGCTTGACAGGGGGCCTTCCCTATGGCTACACCTTC. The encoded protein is CASSLTGGLPYGYTF.

For the CDR3, the DNA is TGTGCCAGCAGCTTAGTTGGGGGGGCGGACACCGGGGAGCTGTTTTTT. Its protein product is CASSLVGGADTGELFF. V usage is TRBV11-3 and J usage is TRBJ2-2; maybe TRBD2 (7 bases). V was trimmed by 1 base and J by 3 bases, leaving 12 bases between them. Germline CDR1 is SGHNT and CDR2 is YENEEA. The CDR3 is 16 residues long.

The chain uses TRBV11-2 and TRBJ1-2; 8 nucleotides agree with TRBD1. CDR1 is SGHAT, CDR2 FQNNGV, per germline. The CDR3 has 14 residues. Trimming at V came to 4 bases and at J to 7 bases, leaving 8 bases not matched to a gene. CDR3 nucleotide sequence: TGTGCCAGCAGCTCTGCAGGGGGCGCAGGTGGCTACACCTTC. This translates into CASSSAGGAGGYTF.

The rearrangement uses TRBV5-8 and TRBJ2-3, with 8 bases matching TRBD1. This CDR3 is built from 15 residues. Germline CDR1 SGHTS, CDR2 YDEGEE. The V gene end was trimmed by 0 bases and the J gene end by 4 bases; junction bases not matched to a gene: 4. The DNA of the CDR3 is TGTGCCAGCAGCTTGGGCGACAGGGGCCCAGATACGCAGTATTTT. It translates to CASSLGDRGPDTQYF.